This T cell receptor beta chain was sequenced in a study of cytomegalovirus exposure and HLA in healthy donors. The PCR made use of 60 Vbeta and 13 Jbeta primers. Clones were read by immunoSEQ multiplex PCR, and TCRdb kept only the in-frame ones, dropping some. The repertoire holds roughly 80,000 clones, with approximately 84% as singletons. The TCR sequence derives from a woman aged 45-59 years in good health and CMV-seronegative. The sequenced sample consisted of PBMCs.

The CDR3 sequence: CASSSPGLAGGRSAQYF. Here the CDR3 DNA reads TGTGCCAGCAGTTCCCCGGGGCTAGCGGGAGGGAGGTCTGCGCAGTATTTT. V is TRBV27 and J is TRBJ2-3; the match to TRBD2 covers 12 bases. Germline V gives CDR1 MNHEY, CDR2 SMNVEV (reference sequence). V lost 4 bases, J lost 10 bases, and 15 bases stayed unmatched. This CDR3 comprises 17 residues.